The present entry profiles one TCR beta chain with its context. The germline CDR1 and CDR2 sequences are SGHDT and YYEEEE. The CDR3 has 15 residues. V lost 0 bases to trimming and J lost 3 bases; unmatched junction nucleotides: 4. The data originate from a study of OX40 agonist ivuxolimab in advanced cancers. Study details: Ivuxolimab doses were 0.01, 0.1, 0.3, 1.5, 3 or 10 mg/kg every 2 weeks.

Repertoires were generated with immunoSEQ multiplex PCR, while TCRdb's copy carries only in-frame clones and drops some. The table lists some 65,000 clones, around 87% of them singletons. J is TRBJ2-5 and V is TRBV5-6, with TRBD1 identical over 8 bases. The specimen was CD4+ or CD8+ T cells sorted from blood, collected in a trial of the OX40 agonist ivuxolimab. The TCR was taken from an adult with an advanced solid tumor such as melanoma, head and neck, liver or kidney cancer. The CDR3 region has the DNA TGTGCCAGCAGCTTGGCGAGGACAGGGAAAGAGACCCAGTACTTC. Translating gives CASSLARTGKETQYF.